This TCR beta chain is from a study of low-dose radiotherapy and immunotherapy resistance in tumors. Turning to the study itself: Fractions of 1 Gy went to Cohort 2 every two weeks, for 13 Gy over 26 weeks.

Specified time point: before trial treatment. First-strand cDNA used TRAV- and TRBV-specific primers, covering alpha and beta chains. The authors amplified TCRs for about 20 PCR cycles with a constant-region primer and a V-primer adapter. TCRdb itself ran the reads through MiXCR, one entry per CDR3 protein. In the table there are tens of thousands of distinct CDR3 sequences, roughly 31% of which are singletons. Ten or more counts support this clonotype. The ends lost 3 bases at V and 7 bases at J; junction bases unmatched: 6. This CDR3 has 15 residues. CDR1 SGHTS and CDR2 YDEGEE come from the germline V gene.

Sequencing was performed on PBMCs, taken before treatment. J is TRBJ1-5 and V is TRBV5-8, with 11 bases that match TRBD1. The origin of this receptor is a female donor with ovarian cancer. Here the CDR3 reads CASSYRTGGRQPQHF. CDR3 nucleotide sequence: TGTGCCAGCAGCTACCGGACAGGGGGCAGGCAGCCCCAGCATTTT.